A selection of T cell receptor beta chains follows, all from one sample in a study of beta chain features in type 1 diabetes. Method: immunoSEQ multiplex PCR; TCRdb's copy keeps in-frame clones and lacks some. The data hold 350,000 to 450,000 clones, with roughly 12% observed a single time. Sequenced: naive CD4+ T cells from blood. Receptors originate from a woman younger than 35 with type 1 diabetes. Each CDR3 is given with its conserved first and last residue. A D gene is named only where the DNA matches it firmly. Expanded clones get a size class; other rows say once, few or many, or leave the size out.

TRBD2	TRBV7-2	TRBJ2-7	few	CASAGAGGPYEQYF	TGTGCCAGCGCCGGAGCGGGAGGGCCCTACGAGCAGTACTTC
NA	TRBV7-2	TRBJ2-1	few	CASSQQGTYNEQFF	TGTGCCAGCAGCCAACAGGGCACCTACAATGAGCAGTTCTTC
NA	TRBV12-5	TRBJ1-2	few	CASGSDSYGYTF	TGTGCTAGTGGTTCCGACAGCTATGGCTACACCTTC
TRBD2	TRBV6-6	TRBJ2-7	NA	CASSRTGTSGSEGYF	TGTGCCAGCAGTAGAACCGGGACTAGCGGCTCGGAGGGGTACTTC
NA	TRBV18	TRBJ1-5	few	CASSPFGEGSNQPQHF	TGTGCCAGCTCACCATTTGGGGAGGGCAGCAATCAGCCCCAGCATTTT
NA	TRBV21-1	TRBJ2-7	NA	CASSTEQGKSYEQYF	TGTGCCAGCAGCACCGAACAGGGGAAGAGCTACGAGCAGTACTTC
NA	TRBV9	TRBJ2-3	once	CASSVETHHSTDTQYF	TGTGCCAGCAGCGTAGAGACACACCATAGCACAGATACGCAGTATTTT
NA	TRBV15	TRBJ1-4	few	CATSRRGGGNEKLFF	TGTGCCACCAGTCGGCGTGGCGGGGGAAATGAAAAACTGTTTTTT
TRBD1	TRBV29-1	TRBJ2-5	NA	CSVGQAEETQYF	TGCAGCGTCGGACAGGCCGAAGAGACCCAGTACTTC
NA	TRBV11-3	TRBJ2-2	NA	CASSPRIGGELFF	TGTGCCAGCAGCCCCAGAATTGGCGGGGAGCTGTTTTTT
NA	TRBV5-1	TRBJ2-5	few	CASSPGGNGGQETQYF	TGCGCCAGCAGCCCCGGAGGGAATGGAGGCCAAGAGACCCAGTACTTC
TRBD1	TRBV28	TRBJ1-5	NA	CASSSEGQGLGQPQHF	TGTGCCAGCAGTTCCGAAGGACAGGGGCTAGGTCAGCCCCAGCATTTT
TRBD1	TRBV9	TRBJ2-1	NA	CASSPRTGRNEQFF	TGTGCCAGCAGCCCTCGGACAGGGAGGAATGAGCAGTTCTTC
NA	TRBV7-8	TRBJ2-7	few	CASSFRAIKPYEQYF	TGTGCCAGCAGCTTCAGGGCCATAAAACCCTACGAGCAGTACTTC
TRBD1	TRBV28	TRBJ2-1	NA	CASRFGQGYNEQFF	TGTGCCAGCAGATTCGGACAGGGATACAATGAGCAGTTCTTC
NA	TRBV18	TRBJ2-1	NA	CASSPPSNEQFF	TGTGCCAGCTCACCACCCTCCAATGAGCAGTTCTTC
NA	TRBV19	TRBJ1-5	few	CASSSGYGSDGNQPQHF	TGTGCCAGTAGTAGCGGGTACGGGAGCGATGGCAATCAGCCCCAGCATTTT
NA	TRBV7-9	TRBJ2-5	NA	CASSLRQQETQYF	TGTGCCAGCAGCTTGAGACAGCAAGAGACCCAGTACTTC
NA	TRBV5-1	TRBJ1-1	few	CASSLQGQGTEAFF	TGCGCCAGCAGCTTACAGGGCCAGGGCACTGAAGCTTTCTTT
TRBD1	TRBV7-2	TRBJ2-3	NA	CASSTQTGGDTQYF	TGTGCCAGCAGCACCCAGACAGGGGGAGATACGCAGTATTTT
TRBD1	TRBV6-5	TRBJ1-2	few	CASSYSGQLYGYTF	TGTGCCAGCAGTTACTCGGGACAGCTCTATGGCTACACCTTC
NA	TRBV14	TRBJ2-7	NA	CASSQSISLYEQYF	TGTGCCAGCAGCCAAAGCATCTCCCTCTACGAGCAGTACTTC
NA	TRBV9	TRBJ2-1	few	CASSVSRDNEQFF	TGTGCCAGCAGCGTTAGCAGGGACAATGAGCAGTTCTTC
NA	TRBV29-1	TRBJ2-5	NA	CSVAGPYQETQYF	TGCAGCGTTGCGGGTCCCTACCAAGAGACCCAGTACTTC
NA	TRBV7-2	TRBJ2-5	few	CASSLGEAQYF	TGTGCCAGCAGCTTAGGAGAGGCCCAGTACTTC
TRBD1	TRBV28	TRBJ1-2	NA	CASSLAGGGYGYTF	TGTGCCAGCAGTTTGGCAGGGGGCGGGTATGGCTACACCTTC
NA	TRBV7-2	TRBJ1-2	few	CASSPDKNYGYTF	TGTGCCAGCAGTCCCGACAAGAACTATGGCTACACCTTC
NA	TRBV28	TRBJ2-7	few	CASSLYSGEQYF	TGTGCCAGCAGTTTATACTCTGGCGAGCAGTACTTC
NA	TRBV27	TRBJ1-1	few	CASSREGPNTEAFF	TGTGCCAGCAGTAGGGAGGGTCCGAACACTGAAGCTTTCTTT
TRBD1	TRBV2	TRBJ2-3	few	CASTGQGAGADTQYF	TGTGCCAGCACCGGACAGGGGGCTGGCGCAGATACGCAGTATTTT
NA	TRBV11-2	TRBJ2-7	NA	CASSSLRAYEQYF	TGTGCCAGCAGCTCCCTCCGGGCCTACGAGCAGTACTTC
NA	TRBV9	TRBJ2-7	NA	CASSYWGGSSTYEQYF	TGTGCCAGCAGCTACTGGGGGGGCAGCAGCACCTACGAGCAGTACTTC
NA	TRBV11-2	TRBJ2-7	NA	CASSLDPGLSSYEQYF	TGTGCCAGCAGCTTAGATCCAGGACTGAGCTCCTACGAGCAGTACTTC
NA	TRBV4-1	TRBJ2-4	few	CASSRLGQGDKNIQYF	TGCGCCAGCAGCCGGTTGGGACAAGGGGACAAAAACATTCAGTACTTC
NA	TRBV4-1	TRBJ1-5	NA	CASSQDARDQPQHF	TGCGCCAGCAGCCAAGATGCCAGGGATCAGCCCCAGCATTTT
NA	TRBV23-1	TRBJ2-3	NA	CASSQRGIRQPVADTQYF	TGCGCCAGCAGTCAAAGGGGGATACGACAGCCGGTGGCAGATACGCAGTATTTT
TRBD2	TRBV28	TRBJ2-7	NA	CASRVTSGVVYEQYF	TGTGCCAGCAGGGTCACTAGCGGGGTCGTCTACGAGCAGTACTTC
NA	TRBV18	TRBJ1-2	few	CASSPDGLYGYTF	TGTGCCAGCTCACCCGACGGACTCTATGGCTACACCTTC